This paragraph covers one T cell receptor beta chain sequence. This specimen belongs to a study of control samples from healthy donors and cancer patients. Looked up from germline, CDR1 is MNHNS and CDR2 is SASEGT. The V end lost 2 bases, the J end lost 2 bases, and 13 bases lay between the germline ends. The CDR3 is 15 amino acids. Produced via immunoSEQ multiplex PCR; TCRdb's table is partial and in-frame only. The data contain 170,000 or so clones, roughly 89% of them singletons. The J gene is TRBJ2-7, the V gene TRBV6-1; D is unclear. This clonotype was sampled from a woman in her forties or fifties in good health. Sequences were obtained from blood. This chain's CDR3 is CASSEYSSHPYEQYF. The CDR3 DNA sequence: TGTGCCAGCAGTGAATATTCCTCCCACCCCTACGAGCAGTACTTC.